This T cell receptor beta chain was identified in a study of T cells in Graves' hyperthyroidism and ophthalmopathy (dated 2019 in TCRdb). Looking at the study overall: Peripheral blood was sampled at the time of initial diagnosis, prior to any treatment. To identify TCR V-J signatures that set the groups apart, the researchers used a discovery cohort of about a hundred patients, made up of approximately 43 with Graves' ophthalmopathy and about 55 with stable Graves' hyperthyroidism. Whether ophthalmopathy could be predicted prospectively was tested in an independent validation cohort made up of 18 to 20 hyperthyroidism patients plus 17 patients who later progressed to ophthalmopathy. For training and testing, the 110 or so patients in the discovery cohort were randomly divided in a 7:3 ratio. In about 6 Graves' hyperthyroidism patients, the study also compared T-cell repertoires from thyroid tissue with T-cell repertoires from blood. After blood sampling, hyperthyroidism patients were treated with methimazole at a starting dose of 30 mg daily, and ophthalmopathy patients were treated with high-dose intravenous methylprednisolone. The paper reports TCR Vbeta CDR3 sequencing of 135 peripheral blood samples: 43 ophthalmopathy, 70 to 85 hyperthyroidism and approximately 17 progressor patients.

The CDR3 goes from the cysteine to the phenylalanine over 13 residues. Only CDR3 DNA remains: 39 bases, in frame from the first base. The germline V gene (reference sequence) gives CDR1 as DFQATT and CDR2 as SNEGSKA. Trimming at the junction amounts to 7 bases on V and 1 base on J, and the germline ends lie 14 bases apart. Study-level results and caveats: Most expanded thyroid clonotypes (frequency above 0.001) were also found in blood, which suggests that blood repertoires may mirror thyroid immune responses. Sample size was not statistically predetermined, and blinding of investigators to group allocation was not performed. During validation, the model predicted progression to ophthalmopathy a median of about 6.5 months ahead of onset, with more than 55% sensitivity and about 72% specificity. Ophthalmopathy was separated from stable hyperthyroidism by a 13 V-J signature model, with approximately 86% sensitivity and roughly 81% specificity obtained in cross-validation and 80%/75% obtained in testing.

This clonotype was recorded at least ten times. Its antigen remains undetermined. No base qualities exist here, and no much larger clone lies one base off it. In the ophthalmopathy patients, disease was moderately to severely active, with a Clinical Activity Score of 3 or more, a NOSPECS grade of 4 or more, and a duration of less than 3 months. The study excluded patients with uncontrolled infections, other autoimmune diseases, pregnancy or lactation. Diagnoses relied on clinical symptoms, serum thyroxine and TRAb, thyroid ultrasound and orbital computed tomography. PBMCs were separated from roughly 9.3 ml of fresh peripheral blood using Ficoll-Paque density gradient centrifugation. Trizol reagent was used to extract total RNA, and RNA quality was then checked on an Agilent 2100 Bioanalyzer. The TCR beta CDR3 regions were amplified from RNA transcripts. The TCR CDR3 was subjected to a first round of RT-PCR using the HTBI primer set and the Qiagen OneStep RT-PCR kit. Libraries were constructed in a second round of multiplex PCR, after which size selection and purification were carried out. Libraries were sequenced paired-end with 100 bp reads on an Illumina HiSeq2000. In the source study's methods: SOAPnuke was used to process the raw data, removing reads that contained adapters or uncalled bases, had a mean Phred below 15, or lacked an exact match to the constant primer or identifier. High-quality paired reads were merged using COPE v1.2.5, and each unique nucleotide sequence was defined as a clonotype. MiTCR v1.1 was used to align clonotypes to the IMGT TRBV, TRBD and TRBJ reference segments. Only V-J combinations with frequency above 0.0001, covering about 99% of repertoires, were analysed. The TCS score was defined as the ratio of F50 (clonal expansion) to E x V (chaos), calculated using BLOSUM62-based TCRdist between CDR3 peptides within each V-J. Welch's t-statistics and random forest reduced roughly 500 V-J features to roughly 13, which were used in a naive Bayes classifier (R e1071). Thyroid-blood repertoire similarity was quantified with the Morisita-Horn index. TCRdb passed the public sequencing reads through fastp at Q25 and MiXCR, retaining productive beta sequences. Here each entry gathers all rows of one CDR3 protein and keeps the most common genes and DNA. TCRdb, not the authors, supplied the V and J calls. This sample holds about 59,000 distinct CDR3 sequences; about 57% were observed only once. The ten top clones hold roughly 3.4% of the sample.

Recombination linked TRBV20-1 to TRBJ2-7, and possibly TRBD2, on 6 matching bases. This clonotype was sampled from a woman between 55 and 75 years old with Graves' ophthalmopathy. Sequenced input: blood. For the CDR3, the sequence is CSVPGLTSYEQYF. At the DNA level, the sequence is TGCAGTGTTCCGGGACTTACTTCCTACGAGCAGTACTTC.